A single sample is the source of the 21 T cell receptor beta chains below, sequenced in a study of blood T cell repertoires in COVID-19. Sequenced by immunoSEQ multiplex PCR; TCRdb stores in-frame clones only, minus some. This table has hundreds of thousands of clones, 87% appearing once. Sample: peripheral blood. The receptors were sampled from a man in his fifties or sixties who had recovered from COVID-19.

Only one count was recorded for this clone. This chain links TRBV10-2 with TRBJ2-7, with TRBD2 identical over 11 bases. This CDR3 region has 16 residues. Germline values: CDR1 WSHSY, CDR2 SAAADI. Unmatched junction bases numbered 8, after V lost 2 bases and J lost 5 bases. This chain's CDR3 is CASSEGSGGASNEQYF. CDR3 bases: TGCGCCAGCAGTGAGGGTAGCGGGGGGGCTTCCAACGAGCAGTACTTC.

The V and J genes are TRBV6-5 and TRBJ1-5, with D maybe TRBD1 (5 bases). Germline V gene data show CDR1 as MNHEY and CDR2 as SVGAGI. V gave up 6 bases and J gave up 8 bases, with 11 bases separating them. This CDR3 is 12 amino acids long. The CDR3 region is CASSSGSKPQHF. The CDR3 DNA reads as TGTGCCAGCAGCTCAGGGTCCAAGCCCCAGCATTTT.

The chain employs TRBV6-5 and TRBJ1-3, with D perhaps matching TRBD1 (6 bases). There are 12 residues in the CDR3. V shed 9 bases and J shed 4 bases, with 10 bases lying between them. Germline V lookup: CDR1 MNHEY, CDR2 SVGAGI. CDR3 protein: CASQGSGNTIYF. The CDR3 coding sequence is TGTGCCAGTCAGGGGTCAGGAAACACCATATATTTT.

The chain uses TRBV14 and TRBJ1-2; perhaps TRBD1 as D (6 bases). The CDR3 has 14 residues. V was clipped by 3 bases and J by 2 bases, with 10 bases between them. Germline CDR1 reads SGHDN; CDR2 reads FVKESK. For the CDR3, the DNA is TGTGCCAGCAGCCATACAGGGCCCAACTATGGCTACACCTTC. It is translated as CASSHTGPNYGYTF.

The chain has TRBV6-1 and TRBJ1-1; weak D call: TRBD1 (5 bases). V was trimmed by 4 bases and J by 1 base, leaving 19 bases between them. The germline V gene has CDR1 MNHNS and CDR2 SASEGT. The CDR3 covers 17 residues. DNA for the CDR3: TGTGCCAGCAGTGTGGGTTTTTGGGAGGGGAGGAACACTGAAGCTTTCTTT. This gives the protein CASSVGFWEGRNTEAFF.

Only a few counts were recorded for this clone. This chain links TRBV14 with TRBJ2-7; TRBD1 agrees at 8 bases. J lost 2 bases, V lost 4 bases, and 7 bases had no gene match. The length of the CDR3 is 15 residues. Germline V gene sequence: CDR1 SGHDN, CDR2 FVKESK. This CDR3 reads CASSPHRGLPYEQYF. CDR3 sequence (DNA): TGTGCCAGCAGCCCACACAGGGGGTTACCCTACGAGCAGTACTTC. The whole variable domain, remainder taken from reference TRBV14 and TRBJ2-7, is EAGVTQFPSHSVIEKGQTVTLRCDPISGHDNLYWYRRVMGKEIKFLLHFVKESKQDESGMPNNRFLAERTGGTYSTLKVQPAELEDSGVYFCASSPHRGLPYEQYFGPGTRLTVT.

A remark on this clone: The junction differs from germline at one of its ends, possibly a read error. The genes are TRBV15 and TRBJ1-3; 7 bases line up with TRBD1. Germline V CDR1 and CDR2: LNHNV, YYDKDF (reference sequence). The CDR3 is 15 residues long. Written as DNA, the CDR3 is TGTGCCACCAGCCGAGAAACAGGGGACGGAAACACCATATATTTT. It encodes CATSRETGDGNTIYF.

This clone was counted a single time. The genes are TRBV10-3 and TRBJ1-1; no reliable D call. Germline V gene sequence: CDR1 ENHRY, CDR2 SYGVKD. Trimming removed 0 bases at V and 1 base at J, with 12 bases between. The CDR3 is 16 amino acids. The CDR3 spells CAISESSDGKNTEAFF. Here the CDR3 DNA reads TGTGCCATCAGTGAGTCCAGCGACGGGAAGAACACTGAAGCTTTCTTT.

The chain uses TRBV6-5 and TRBJ2-3; maybe TRBD2 (5 bases). The CDR3 consists of 12 residues. The V end lost 7 bases, the J end lost 2 bases, and 7 bases lay between the germline ends. Germline CDR1 is MNHEY and CDR2 is SVGAGI. The CDR3 spells CASMTTTDTQYF. Here the CDR3 DNA reads TGTGCCAGCATGACTACCACAGATACGCAGTATTTT.

V is TRBV19 and J is TRBJ1-5; TRBD1 aligns across 7 bases. Trimming removed 6 bases from V and 8 bases from J; junction bases left unmatched: 7. Per germline, CDR1 LNHDA and CDR2 SQIVND (reference sequence). This CDR3 is 13 amino acids long. The CDR3 loop reads CASRQTGVKPQHF. Here the CDR3 DNA reads TGTGCCAGTAGACAAACAGGGGTGAAGCCCCAGCATTTT.

The rearrangement joins TRBV5-8 to TRBJ1-5; TRBD1 aligns across 8 bases. The CDR3 has 15 amino acids. The J segment lost 6 bases and the V segment lost 4 bases, leaving 9 bases of the junction unmatched. Germline CDR1 and CDR2: SGHTS and YDEGEE. In nucleotides, the CDR3 is TGTGCCAGCAGCGACGGGACAGGTAGTCCTCAGCCCCAGCATTTT. This sequence encodes CASSDGTGSPQPQHF.

This clone occurred a few times. The J gene is TRBJ1-5, the V gene TRBV19; D call uncertain. V lost 4 bases and J 0 bases, leaving 13 bases between the germline ends. CDR3 length: 16 residues. The germline CDR1 and CDR2 sequences are LNHDA and SQIVND (reference sequence). CDR3 protein: CASSTLTGYSNQPQHF. DNA of the CDR3: TGTGCCAGTAGTACCTTGACGGGTTATAGCAATCAGCCCCAGCATTTT.

This clone was seen once. This chain uses TRBV24-1 with TRBJ2-5; D might be TRBD2 (5 bases). Trimming left V 5 bases short and J 2 bases short, with 8 bases between. CDR3 length: 13 residues. The germline gives CDR1 KGHDR, CDR2 SFDVKD. The CDR3 region has the DNA TGTGCCACCAGTGCTTGGGAGCAAGAGACCCAGTACTTC. Protein: CATSAWEQETQYF.

The rearrangement joins TRBV6-1 to TRBJ1-5, with D unclear. Germline V gene lookup returns CDR1 MNHNS and CDR2 SASEGT. The CDR3 runs 12 residues. Trimming cost V 3 bases and J 8 bases, with 8 bases left between them. The CDR3 DNA reads as TGTGCCAGCAGTGACGTAGTTGAGCCCCAGCATTTT. Translated, it gives CASSDVVEPQHF.

This clone was picked up a small number of times. V usage is TRBV13 and J usage is TRBJ1-3; no reliable D call. Germline lookup yields CDR1 PRHDT and CDR2 FYEKMQ (reference sequence). The CDR3 spans 16 residues. Trimming took off 2 bases at V and 0 bases at J, with 11 bases between the two ends. CDR3 sequence reads: CASSLTSASSGNTIYF. CDR3 nucleotide sequence: TGTGCCAGCAGCTTAACCAGCGCTAGCTCTGGAAACACCATATATTTT.

This clone was recorded once. The chain is built from TRBV7-9 and TRBJ2-3, with D possibly TRBD2 on 5 matching bases. There are 18 residues in the CDR3. Trimming left V 1 base short and J 4 bases short, with 21 bases between. Germline V gene data show CDR1 as SEHNR and CDR2 as FQNEAQ (reference sequence). The CDR3 is CASSLVMSDAGYPDTQYF. The CDR3 region has the DNA TGTGCCAGCAGCTTAGTAATGTCAGACGCGGGTTACCCAGATACGCAGTATTTT.

Only one count was recorded for this clone. The rearrangement links TRBV15 to TRBJ2-1, with D perhaps TRBD2 (5 bases). V dropped 0 bases and J dropped 7 bases, with 13 bases sitting between them. Germline V gene sequence: CDR1 LNHNV, CDR2 YYDKDF (reference sequence). This CDR3 has 15 residues. CDR3 sequence reads: CATSRDVRVRNEQFF. CDR3 nucleotides: TGTGCCACCAGCAGAGATGTGAGGGTTCGGAATGAGCAGTTCTTC.

CDR3 DNA: TGTGCCAGCAGCCAAGAGGGACTAGCGGGGGGGAACACCGGGGAGCTGTTTTTT. Amino acids: CASSQEGLAGGNTGELFF. V is TRBV4-2 and J is TRBJ2-2, with TRBD2 matching 15 bases. CDR1 is LGHNA, CDR2 YNFKEQ, per germline. V shed 0 bases and J 1 base; nucleotides not matched to a gene: 0. The CDR3 extends over 18 amino acids.

The rearrangement joins TRBV10-3 to TRBJ2-7, with a weak D call TRBD1 (7 bases). Deletions cut 8 bases from V and 1 base from J, with 15 bases between. The CDR3 spans 14 residues. CDR1 is ENHRY and CDR2 is SYGVKD in the germline V gene. The CDR3 loop reads CAIGGGGGSYEQYF. The CDR3 DNA sequence: TGTGCCATCGGAGGGGGCGGCGGATCCTACGAGCAGTACTTC.

The chain recombines TRBV5-1 with TRBJ2-1, with D unclear. CDR1 SGHRS and CDR2 YFSETQ come from the germline V gene. This CDR3 is 13 amino acids long. Trimming cost V 4 bases and J 4 bases, with 9 bases left between them. CDR3 sequence: CASSGQEYNEQFF. CDR3 bases: TGCGCCAGCAGCGGCCAGGAATACAATGAGCAGTTCTTC.

This clone occurred a few times. The CDR3 DNA is TGCGCCAGCAAGGACAGCCTCTATGGCTACACCTTC. The encoded protein is CASKDSLYGYTF. The chain links TRBV10-1 to TRBJ1-2, with a possible D match to TRBD1 (6 bases). From germline, CDR1 is WNHNN and CDR2 SYGVQD (reference sequence). The length of the CDR3 is 12 residues. V lost 7 bases to trimming and J lost 4 bases, with 10 bases between them.